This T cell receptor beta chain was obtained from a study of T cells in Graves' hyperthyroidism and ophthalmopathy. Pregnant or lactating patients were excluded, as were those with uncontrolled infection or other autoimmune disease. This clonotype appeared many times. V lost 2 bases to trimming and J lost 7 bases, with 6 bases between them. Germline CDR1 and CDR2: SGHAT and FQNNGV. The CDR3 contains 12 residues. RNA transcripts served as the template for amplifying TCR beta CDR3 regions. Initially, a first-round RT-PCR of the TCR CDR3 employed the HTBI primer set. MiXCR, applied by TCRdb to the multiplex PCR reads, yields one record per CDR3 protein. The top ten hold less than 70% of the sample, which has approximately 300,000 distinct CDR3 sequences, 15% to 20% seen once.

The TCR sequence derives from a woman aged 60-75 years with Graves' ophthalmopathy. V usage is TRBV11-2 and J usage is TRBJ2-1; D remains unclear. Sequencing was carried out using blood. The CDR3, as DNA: TGTGCCAGCAGCTTAACCGAGAATGAGCAGTTCTTC. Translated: CASSLTENEQFF.